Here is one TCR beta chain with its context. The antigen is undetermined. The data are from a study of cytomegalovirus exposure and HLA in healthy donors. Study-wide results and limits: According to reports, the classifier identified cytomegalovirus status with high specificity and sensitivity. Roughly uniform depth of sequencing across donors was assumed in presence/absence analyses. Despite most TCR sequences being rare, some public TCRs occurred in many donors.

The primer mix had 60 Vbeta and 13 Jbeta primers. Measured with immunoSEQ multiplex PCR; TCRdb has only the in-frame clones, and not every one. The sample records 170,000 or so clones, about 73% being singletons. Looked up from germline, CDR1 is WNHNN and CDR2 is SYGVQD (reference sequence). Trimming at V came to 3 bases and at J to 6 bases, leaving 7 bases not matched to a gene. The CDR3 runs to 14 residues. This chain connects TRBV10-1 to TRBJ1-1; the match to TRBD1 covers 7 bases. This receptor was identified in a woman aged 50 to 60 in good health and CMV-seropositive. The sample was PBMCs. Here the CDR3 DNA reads TGCGCCAGCAGTGAAACACAGGGGAGTTCTGAAGCTTTCTTT. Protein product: CASSETQGSSEAFF.